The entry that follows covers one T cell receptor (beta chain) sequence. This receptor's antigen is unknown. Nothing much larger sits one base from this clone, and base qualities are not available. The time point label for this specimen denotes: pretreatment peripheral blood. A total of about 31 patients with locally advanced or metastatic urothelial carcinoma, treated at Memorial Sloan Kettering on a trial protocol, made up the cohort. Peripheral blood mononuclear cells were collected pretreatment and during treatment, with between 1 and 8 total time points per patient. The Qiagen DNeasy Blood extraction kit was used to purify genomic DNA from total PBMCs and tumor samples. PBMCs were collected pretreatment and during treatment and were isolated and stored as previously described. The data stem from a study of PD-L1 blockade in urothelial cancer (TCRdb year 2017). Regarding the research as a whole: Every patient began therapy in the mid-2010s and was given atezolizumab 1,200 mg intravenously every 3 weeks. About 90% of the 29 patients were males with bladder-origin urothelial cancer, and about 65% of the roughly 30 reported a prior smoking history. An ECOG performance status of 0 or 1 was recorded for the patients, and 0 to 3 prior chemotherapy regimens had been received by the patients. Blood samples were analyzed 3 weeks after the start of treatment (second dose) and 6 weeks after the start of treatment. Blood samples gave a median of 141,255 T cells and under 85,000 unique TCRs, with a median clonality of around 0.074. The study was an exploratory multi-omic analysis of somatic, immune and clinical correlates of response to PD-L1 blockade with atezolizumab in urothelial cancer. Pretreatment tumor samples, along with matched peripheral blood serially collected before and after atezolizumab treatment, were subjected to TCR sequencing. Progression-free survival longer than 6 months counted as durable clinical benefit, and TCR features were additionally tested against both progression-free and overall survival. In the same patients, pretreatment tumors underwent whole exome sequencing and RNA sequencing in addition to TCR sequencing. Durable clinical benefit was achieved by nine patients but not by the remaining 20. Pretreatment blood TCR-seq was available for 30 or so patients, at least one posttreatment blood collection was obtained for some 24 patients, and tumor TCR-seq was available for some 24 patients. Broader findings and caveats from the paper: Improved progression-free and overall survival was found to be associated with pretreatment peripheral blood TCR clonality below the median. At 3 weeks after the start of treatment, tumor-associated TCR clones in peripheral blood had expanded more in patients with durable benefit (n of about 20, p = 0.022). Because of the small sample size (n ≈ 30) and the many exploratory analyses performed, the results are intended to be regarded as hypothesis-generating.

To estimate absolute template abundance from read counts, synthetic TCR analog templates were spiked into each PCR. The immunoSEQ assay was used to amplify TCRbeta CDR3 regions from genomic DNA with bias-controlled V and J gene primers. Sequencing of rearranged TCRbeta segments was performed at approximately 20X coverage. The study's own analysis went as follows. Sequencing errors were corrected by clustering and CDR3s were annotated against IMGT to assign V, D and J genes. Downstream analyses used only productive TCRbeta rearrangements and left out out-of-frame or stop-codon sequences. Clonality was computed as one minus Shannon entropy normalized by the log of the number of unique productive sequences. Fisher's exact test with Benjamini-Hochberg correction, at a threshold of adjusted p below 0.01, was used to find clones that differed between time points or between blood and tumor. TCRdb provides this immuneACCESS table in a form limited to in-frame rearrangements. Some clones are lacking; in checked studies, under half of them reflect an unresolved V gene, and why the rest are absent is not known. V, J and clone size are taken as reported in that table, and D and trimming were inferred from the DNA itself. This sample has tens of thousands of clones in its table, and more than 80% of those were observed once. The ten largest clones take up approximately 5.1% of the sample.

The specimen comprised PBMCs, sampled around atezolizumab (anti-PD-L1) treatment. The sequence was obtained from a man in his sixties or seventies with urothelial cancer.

In nucleotide form, the sequence is TGTGCCAGCACTGAGGGCACTGAAGCTTTCTTT. Its protein is CASTEGTEAFF. The V gene is TRBV6-6 and the J gene is TRBJ1-1; the D gene identity is not certain. Relative to germline, V is 7 bases shorter and J is 4 bases shorter, with 7 bases between their ends. The cysteine opens and the phenylalanine closes a CDR3 of 11 amino acids. The DNA shown is the 33-base CDR3, in frame from base 1. From a lookup of the germline V gene (reference sequence), CDR1 and CDR2 are MNHNY and SVGAGI.